What follows are 30 T cell receptor beta chains derived from one specimen sequenced in a study of blood T cell repertoires in COVID-19. Profiling relied on immunoSEQ multiplex PCR, and the TCRdb table lists in-frame clones only, not all of them. The sample includes about 180,000 clones, 75% to 90% of them seen just once. Material: peripheral blood. All receptors come from a woman between 65 and 79 years old with COVID-19, enrolled during active disease.

V gene TRBV10-2 combines with J gene TRBJ1-5; 7 bases are a match to TRBD1. With 2 bases clipped from V and 7 bases from J, the junction kept 11 bases outside the gene matches. This CDR3 comprises 16 residues. Germline CDR1 is WSHSY and CDR2 is SAAADI. CDR3 amino acids: CASSETGTAEGQPQHF. CDR3 nucleotide sequence: TGCGCCAGCAGTGAGACCGGGACAGCGGAAGGGCAGCCCCAGCATTTT.

The rearrangement joins TRBV10-3 to TRBJ2-7; the match to TRBD1 covers 8 bases. In germline, CDR1 is ENHRY, CDR2 SYGVKD. The trim removed 6 bases at V and 3 bases at J, leaving 7 bases unmatched. The CDR3 loop spans 14 amino acids. CDR3 region: CAISQGARSYEQYF. Written as DNA, the CDR3 is TGTGCCATCAGCCAGGGGGCGAGAAGCTACGAGCAGTACTTC.

The chain links TRBV3-1 (or the pseudogene TRBV3-2) to TRBJ2-3, with 7 nucleotides matching TRBD2. The CDR3 loop spans 15 amino acids. Germline trimming cut 0 bases from V and 5 bases from J; bases unmatched to any gene: 5. CDR1 LGHDT and CDR2 YNNKEL come from the germline V gene (reference sequence). The CDR3 loop is CASSQEAGSKDTQYF. CDR3 nucleotide sequence: TGTGCCAGCAGCCAAGAAGCGGGGTCGAAAGATACGCAGTATTTT.

The chain carries TRBV5-6 and TRBJ2-7; 8 nucleotides agree with TRBD2. This CDR3 spans 14 amino acids. Germline CDR1 is SGHDT and CDR2 is YYEEEE. After removal of 1 base from V and 3 bases from J, the junction contained 3 bases not matched to a gene. The CDR3 region is CASSLQRGNYEQYF. The CDR3 region has the DNA TGTGCCAGCAGCTTGCAGCGGGGGAACTACGAGCAGTACTTC.

The CDR3 spells CASGQGGTDTQYF. CDR3 nucleotide sequence: TGTGCCAGCGGACAGGGGGGCACAGATACGCAGTATTTT. The J gene is TRBJ2-3, the V gene TRBV7-2, with 10 bases matching TRBD1. The CDR3 is 13 residues long. Germline CDR1 and CDR2: SGHTA and FQGNSA. With V trimmed by 8 bases and J by 1 base, 0 bases remained unmatched.

The DNA for the CDR3 is TGTGCCAGTAGTATACCGGGGCCCCAGCATTTT. It specifies CASSIPGPQHF. V is TRBV19 and J is TRBJ1-5; D call uncertain. Germline V gene lookup returns CDR1 LNHDA and CDR2 SQIVND (reference sequence). This CDR3 is built from 11 residues. V lost 2 bases and J lost 9, with 5 bases in between.

This chain uses TRBV6-2 or TRBV6-3 with TRBJ2-7; 7 bases align to TRBD2. Germline V gene data show CDR1 as MNHEY and CDR2 as SVGEGT. The V and J ends lost 2 bases and 0 bases, in that order; junction bases with no gene match: 4. The CDR3 covers 15 residues. The chain's CDR3 is CASSYVRGFSYEQYF. The CDR3 DNA sequence: TGTGCCAGCAGTTACGTGCGGGGGTTCTCCTACGAGCAGTACTTC.

This clone appeared a single time. V gene TRBV11-2 combines with J gene TRBJ2-3, with a weak D call TRBD1 (6 bases). V lost 7 bases, J lost 1 base, and 15 bases lay in between. This CDR3 is built from 15 residues. The germline gives CDR1 SGHAT, CDR2 FQNNGV. The CDR3, as DNA: TGTGCCAGCACCCGACAGGACTTTCGCACAGATACGCAGTATTTT. It encodes CASTRQDFRTDTQYF.

The J gene is TRBJ1-1, the V gene TRBV6-7; no reliable D call. Being an ORF, TRBV6-7 has a function that is uncertain. V was trimmed by 0 bases and J by 0 bases, leaving 11 bases between them. The CDR3 contains 16 residues. The CDR3 DNA is TGTGCCAGCAGTTACTCTGCAGAAGTAATGAACACTGAAGCTTTCTTT. Translated: CASSYSAEVMNTEAFF.

V is TRBV5-6 and J is TRBJ1-1; 7 bases fit TRBD1. V trimming: 0 bases; J trimming: 7 bases; junction bases outside the gene matches: 6. Germline-derived CDR1 and CDR2 are SGHDT and YYEEEE. The CDR3 spans 14 residues. CDR3 residues: CASSLGQGYSEAFF. CDR3 nucleotide sequence: TGTGCCAGCAGCTTGGGACAGGGCTATAGTGAAGCTTTCTTT.

The CDR3 sequence is CATRRTEQETQYF. CDR3 bases: TGTGCCACCAGGAGGACAGAACAAGAGACCCAGTACTTC. V usage is TRBV24-1 and J usage is TRBJ2-5, with a tentative D call TRBD1 (6 bases). CDR1 and CDR2 (germline): KGHDR, SFDVKD. The germline V and J ends were trimmed by 7 bases and 2 bases, with 10 bases remaining between them. This CDR3 is built from 13 residues.

The chain couples TRBV25-1 to TRBJ2-3, with TRBD1 as a possible D gene (5 bases). Germline V gene lookup returns CDR1 MGHDK and CDR2 SYGVNS. The CDR3 sequence is 15 residues long. V lost 6 bases, J lost 3 bases, and 16 bases lay in between. The CDR3 sequence is CASSERGRLTDTQYF. The CDR3 nucleotides read TGTGCCAGCAGCGAAAGGGGCAGATTAACAGATACGCAGTATTTT. Full variable domain (rest looked up from reference TRBV25-1 and TRBJ2-3): EADIYQTPRYLVIGTGKKITLECSQTMGHDKMYWYQQDPGMELHLIHYSYGVNSTEKGDLSSESTVSRIRTEHFPLTLESARPSHTSQYLCASSERGRLTDTQYFGPGTRLTVL.

To note about this clone: This same CDR3 is encoded by further DNA sequences in the sample. The chain joins TRBV7-9 to TRBJ1-1, with 7 positions matching TRBD1. J was trimmed by 8 bases and V by 3 bases; bases with no gene match: 3. CDR3 length equals 12 residues. Per the germline V gene, CDR1 is SEHNR and CDR2 is FQNEAQ (reference sequence). CDR3: CASSLGTAEAFF. CDR3 nucleotide sequence: TGTGCCAGCAGCTTGGGGACAGCCGAAGCTTTCTTT.

J is TRBJ1-1 and V is TRBV28; tentative D call: TRBD1 (5 bases). V shed 6 bases and J shed 1 base, with 18 bases lying between them. Germline loops: CDR1 MDHEN, CDR2 SYDVKM. The CDR3 runs to 16 residues. CDR3 in DNA: TGTGCCAGCAGGACCCAAAAACAGGCTTGGAACACTGAAGCTTTCTTT. Translation gives CASRTQKQAWNTEAFF.

The chain carries TRBV11-2 and TRBJ2-2; a weak D match, TRBD1 (5 bases). Germline-derived CDR1 and CDR2 are SGHAT and FQNNGV. The CDR3 runs 15 residues. V was pared by 6 bases and J by 5 bases, with 16 bases between. The CDR3 region is CASRVSGRVTGELFF. The CDR3 nucleotides read TGTGCCAGCAGGGTGTCGGGCAGGGTAACCGGGGAGCTGTTTTTT.

This sequence joins TRBV7-3 and TRBJ2-1; 7 bases are shared with TRBD1. This CDR3 region has 15 residues. Losses at the gene ends were 5 bases for V and 2 bases for J; bases not matched to a gene: 6. CDR1 SGHTA and CDR2 FQGTGA come from the germline V gene. The CDR3 nucleotides read TGTGCCAGCAGCCCCCAGGGGGTCCCCTACAATGAGCAGTTCTTC. Residues: CASSPQGVPYNEQFF.

V and J are TRBV27 and TRBJ2-2; D not certain. Germline V CDR1 and CDR2: MNHEY, SMNVEV (reference sequence). Trimming took off 3 bases at V and 2 bases at J, with 7 bases between the two ends. CDR3 length equals 14 residues. The CDR3 sequence: CASSLRSNTGELFF. The DNA of the CDR3 is TGTGCCAGCAGTTTGAGGTCCAACACCGGGGAGCTGTTTTTT.

The chain couples TRBV29-1 to TRBJ2-7, with unresolved D. Germline CDR1 and CDR2: SQVTM and ANQGSEA. The CDR3 is 14 residues long. Trimming took 4 bases from V and 0 from J, leaving 13 bases between them. The CDR3 loop reads CSVVLRLNSYEQYF. The CDR3 region has the DNA TGCAGCGTTGTCTTGCGGCTAAACTCCTACGAGCAGTACTTC.

The chain couples TRBV6-5 to TRBJ2-4; tentatively, D is TRBD2 (6 bases). The CDR3 is 15 residues long. Germline lookup yields CDR1 MNHEY and CDR2 SVGAGI. Trimming cost V 2 bases and J 0 bases, with 8 bases left between them. The DNA of the CDR3 is TGTGCCAGCAGTTACGTGGGACTAGCCAAAAACATTCAGTACTTC. Its translation is CASSYVGLAKNIQYF.

V and J are TRBV24-1 and TRBJ2-5; D might be TRBD2 (7 bases). The CDR3 runs 15 residues. The V and J ends lost 8 bases and 5 bases respectively, with 20 bases between them. Germline V gives CDR1 KGHDR, CDR2 SFDVKD. The CDR3 nucleotides are TGTGCCACCAAGGGAGGGGGAGGGCCCGAGGAGACCCAGTACTTC. Residues: CATKGGGGPEETQYF.

The chain couples TRBV28 to TRBJ1-2; D is possibly TRBD1 (5 bases). The CDR3 is 14 amino acids. Trimming took 7 bases from V and 4 from J, leaving 16 bases between them. In germline, CDR1 is MDHEN, CDR2 SYDVKM. The CDR3 loop is CASTQGGQIYGYTF. Here the CDR3 DNA reads TGTGCCAGCACCCAGGGTGGGCAGATCTATGGCTACACCTTC.

Here the CDR3 DNA reads TGTGCCAGCAGCCAAGCACCCCAGGGGGGCTCTGGAAACACCATATATTTT. Encoded protein: CASSQAPQGGSGNTIYF. The chain uses TRBV4-2 and TRBJ1-3; 7 nucleotides line up with TRBD1. Germline V gene data show CDR1 as LGHNA and CDR2 as YNFKEQ. V gave up 1 base and J gave up 0 bases; unmatched junction bases: 6. The length of the CDR3 is 17 residues.

The J gene is TRBJ1-2, the V gene TRBV2; TRBD1 agrees at 7 bases. CDR1 is SNHLY and CDR2 is FYNNEI in the germline V gene. This CDR3 contains 15 residues. J lost 7 bases, V lost 6 bases, and 14 bases had no gene match. CDR3 sequence (DNA): TGTGCCAGCAGACCCACCGGACAGGAAATGAGTGGCTACACCTTC. It is translated as CASRPTGQEMSGYTF.

This clone was counted only a few times. The chain is built from TRBV30 and TRBJ2-1; tentative D call: TRBD2 (6 bases). The V gene lost 2 bases and the J gene lost 6 bases, with 11 bases spanning the gap. CDR1 and CDR2 (germline): GTSNPN, SVGIG (reference sequence). CDR3 length: 13 residues. The CDR3 nucleotides are TGTGCCTGGAGTAAGGGACTCCGCAATGAGCAGTTCTTC. This encodes CAWSKGLRNEQFF. Looking up the rest from reference TRBV30 and TRBJ2-1 gives the full variable domain: SQTIHQWPATLVQPVGSPLSLECTVEGTSNPNLYWYRQAAGRGLQLLFYSVGIGQISSEVPQNLSASRPQDRQFILSSKKLLLSDSGFYLCAWSKGLRNEQFFGPGTRLTVL.

The chain has TRBV28 and TRBJ2-2, with TRBD2 matching over 14 bases. The germline V gene has CDR1 MDHEN and CDR2 SYDVKM. This CDR3 has 19 residues. Trimming took 5 bases from V and 7 from J; bases not matched to a gene: 15. The CDR3 DNA follows: TGTGCCAGCAGTCCCTTCACAGGGACTAGCGGGAGTCTAGTCGGGGAGCTGTTTTTT. Translating gives CASSPFTGTSGSLVGELFF. The full variable domain, rest sourced from reference TRBV28 and TRBJ2-2, is DVKVTQSSRYLVKRTGEKVFLECVQDMDHENMFWYRQDPGLGLRLIYFSYDVKMKEKGDIPEGYSVSREKKERFSLILESASTNQTSMYLCASSPFTGTSGSLVGELFFGEGSRLTVL.

The chain is built from TRBV30 and TRBJ1-4, with D perhaps TRBD1 (5 bases). Trimming removed 2 bases from V and 2 bases from J, with 6 bases in between. The CDR3 runs 13 residues. The germline V gene has CDR1 GTSNPN and CDR2 SVGIG (reference sequence). CDR3 nucleotides: TGTGCCTGGAGTCAGGGCACTAATGAAAAACTGTTTTTT. This encodes CAWSQGTNEKLFF.

This clone was recorded once. This chain uses TRBV7-2 with TRBJ2-3, with a tentative D call TRBD2 (5 bases). This CDR3 is built from 15 residues. V lost 3 bases to trimming and J lost 2 bases, with 12 bases between them. In germline, CDR1 is SGHTA, CDR2 FQGNSA. Here the CDR3 DNA reads TGTGCCAGCAGCTTTCTAGCAGCCCTCACAGATACGCAGTATTTT. As protein: CASSFLAALTDTQYF.

J is TRBJ1-2 and V is TRBV28, with D hard to call. Trimming took off 6 bases at V and 6 bases at J, with 17 bases between the two ends. The CDR3 runs to 14 residues. Looked up from germline, CDR1 is MDHEN and CDR2 is SYDVKM. Written as DNA, the CDR3 is TGTGCCAGCAGCATCGGCATTAGCTGGGATGGCTACACCTTC. This gives the protein CASSIGISWDGYTF.

The chain links TRBV5-1 to TRBJ1-2; TRBD1 aligns across 9 bases. This CDR3 region has 16 residues. After removal of 5 bases from V and 2 bases from J, the junction contained 10 bases not matched to a gene. Germline V lookup: CDR1 SGHRS, CDR2 YFSETQ. This CDR3 is CASREGQGHLNYGYTF. In nucleotides, the CDR3 is TGCGCCAGCAGGGAGGGACAGGGACATCTCAACTATGGCTACACCTTC.

This clone occurred once. The chain is built from TRBV9 and TRBJ2-6; D gene uncertain. The V and J ends lost 0 bases and 3 bases respectively, with 7 bases between them. Germline loops: CDR1 SGDLS, CDR2 YYNGEE. The CDR3 totals 15 residues. The CDR3 DNA reads TGTGCCAGCAGCGTAGGAGCGTTTGGGGCCAACGTCCTGACTTTC. The encoded protein is CASSVGAFGANVLTF. Full variable domain (outside the CDR3, taken from reference TRBV9 and TRBJ2-6): DSGVTQTPKHLITATGQRVTLRCSPRSGDLSVYWYQQSLDQGLQFLIQYYNGEERAKGNILERFSAQQFPDLHSELNLSSLELGDSALYFCASSVGAFGANVLTFGAGSRLTVL.